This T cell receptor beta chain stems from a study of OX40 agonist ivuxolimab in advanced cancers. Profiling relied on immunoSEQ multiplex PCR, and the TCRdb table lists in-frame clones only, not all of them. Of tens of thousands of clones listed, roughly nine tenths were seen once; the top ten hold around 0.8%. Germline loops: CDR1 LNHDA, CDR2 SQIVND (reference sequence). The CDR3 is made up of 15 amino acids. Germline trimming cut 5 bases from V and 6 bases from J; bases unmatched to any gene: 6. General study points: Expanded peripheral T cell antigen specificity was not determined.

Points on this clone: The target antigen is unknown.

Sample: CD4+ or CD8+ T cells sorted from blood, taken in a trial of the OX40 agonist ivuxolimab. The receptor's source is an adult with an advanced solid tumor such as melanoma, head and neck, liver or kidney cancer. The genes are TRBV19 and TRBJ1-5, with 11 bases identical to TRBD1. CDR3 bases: TGTGCCAGTAGTGCCCGGACAGGGGGCCGTCAGCCCCAGCATTTT. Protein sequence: CASSARTGGRQPQHF.